This TCR beta chain appears in the sequencing data of a study of lymphopenia after photon versus proton radiotherapy (dated by TCRdb to between 2018 and 2021). The study in broad terms: The immunological effects of photon versus proton radiation therapy were compared in patients with gastrointestinal tumors who developed high-grade lymphopenia. The roughly 18 patients in the cohort had gastrointestinal tumors, were treated with either photon or proton therapy, and subsequently developed lymphopenia. The study was designed to characterize how the impact on the immune system differs between the two radiation modalities. The paper as a whole reports these results and caveats: The authors looked at the survival association only in patients who died, and they framed better survival with proton therapy as a possibility rather than a demonstrated result. Once the lymphocyte count had reached its nadir, the repertoires of photon-treated patients showed oligoclonal expansion, particularly of CD8+ Temra cells, and this expansion drove the decline in diversity. Proton-treated patients stayed relatively stable during treatment, while photon-treated patients lost naive T cells and TCR diversity and gained effector/memory populations. Across the cohort, among patients who died, a greater drop in TCR diversity after the nadir was inversely correlated with overall survival time.

Libraries were made using the immunoSEQ multiplex PCR assay. Alongside multiparametric flow cytometry, deep sequencing of rearranged TCR beta loci was used to profile the T cell repertoires. TCRdb obtained this table from immuneACCESS and retained in-frame rearrangements with V and J assigned. These tables miss some clones; where compared with another copy, unresolved V genes account for less than half of the shortfall, and the remainder is unexplained. The table for this sample lists around 24,000 clones; under 85% of them were counted only once. Of the sample, approximately 3.7% falls within the top ten clones. The CDR3 goes from the cysteine to the phenylalanine over 16 residues. Only the CDR3 DNA is retained, 48 bases long and in frame from the first base. V lost 1 base and J lost 6 bases, and the count of bases not matched to a germline gene is 9. Per the germline V gene (reference sequence), LNHNV is the CDR1 and YYDKDF is the CDR2.

As a fraction of the sample, this clone is medium-sized (0.01 to 0.1%). Its antigen specificity is not known. Qualities for individual bases were not recorded, and no much larger clone is one base off. The source of this sequence is a woman aged 45-65 years with pancreatic cancer. This receptor chain uses TRBV15 and TRBJ2-7; TRBD1 agrees with 10 junctional bases. This material consisted of peripheral blood, taken from a patient treated with photon-based radiotherapy. The CDR3 protein: CATSRAAGTGVVEQYF. The nucleotides are TGTGCCACCAGCAGAGCCGCCGGGACAGGGGTCGTCGAGCAGTACTTC.